These 30 T cell receptor beta chains were sequenced from one sample in a study of cytomegalovirus exposure and HLA in healthy donors (dated by TCRdb to between 2016 and 2019). Library creation used the immunoSEQ multiplex PCR assay. The multiplex PCR relied on a mix of 60 forward primers for TCR Vbeta segments and 13 reverse primers for TCR Jbeta segments. TCRdb carries this immuneACCESS record with in-frame sequences only. Its versions omit some clonotypes, under half of them owing to an unresolved V gene in the studies checked, with the rest unexplained. The sample table lists 110,000 to 150,000 clones, around 81% of them with a count of one. The ten biggest clones cover about 6.8% of the sample. Material for sequencing was PBMCs. The receptors here all came from a middle-aged man in good health and CMV-seropositive.

This clone turned up a few times. The chain has TRBV19 and TRBJ2-4, with 9 bases identical to TRBD2. This CDR3 comprises 14 residues. The germline gives CDR1 LNHDA, CDR2 SQIVND (reference sequence). Unmatched junction bases numbered 8, after V lost 6 bases and J lost 8 bases. The CDR3 sequence is CASRRAGGGDIQYF. For the CDR3, the DNA is TGTGCCAGTAGGCGAGCGGGAGGTGGGGACATTCAGTACTTC. Full variable domain (missing parts from reference TRBV19 and TRBJ2-4): DGGITQSPKYLFRKEGQNVTLSCEQNLNHDAMYWYRQDPGQGLRLIYYSQIVNDFQKGDIAEGYSVSREKKESFPLTVTSAQKNPTAFYLCASRRAGGGDIQYFGAGTRLSVL.

This clone was observed a few times. V gene TRBV2 combines with J gene TRBJ1-4, with 7 bases lining up with TRBD1. V was pared by 6 bases and J by 5 bases, with 6 bases of the junction left unmatched. CDR1 is SNHLY and CDR2 is FYNNEI in the germline V gene. The length of the CDR3 is 14 residues. Here the CDR3 reads CASRMRDSNEKLFF. As DNA, the CDR3 is TGTGCCAGCAGGATGAGGGACAGCAATGAAAAACTGTTTTTT.

The CDR3 DNA follows: TGTGCCAGCAGCCTACCACTAGCGGGGGGGCCCAACAATGAGCAGTTCTTC. This translates into CASSLPLAGGPNNEQFF. The chain combines TRBV13 with TRBJ2-1; 13 positions match TRBD2. CDR1 PRHDT and CDR2 FYEKMQ come from the germline V gene (reference sequence). J gave up 5 bases and V 5 bases, and 9 bases lay outside the gene matches. The CDR3 runs 17 residues.

The chain couples TRBV6-5 to TRBJ2-2; D might be TRBD1 (6 bases). Trimming left V 6 bases short and J 7 bases short, with 15 bases between. Germline-derived CDR1 and CDR2 are MNHEY and SVGAGI. The CDR3 has 14 residues. CDR3 sequence: CASRPSGVGGELFF. The CDR3 DNA sequence: TGTGCCAGCAGGCCCTCAGGGGTAGGCGGGGAGCTGTTTTTT.

The chain uses TRBV5-4 and TRBJ1-2; 7 bases line up with TRBD1. The CDR3 consists of 15 residues. V was clipped by 4 bases and J by 0 bases; unmatched bases: 6. The V gene's germline CDR1 is SGHNT and CDR2 YYREEE (reference sequence). The chain's CDR3 is CASSPGTVPNYGYTF. The CDR3, as DNA: TGTGCCAGCAGCCCCGGGACAGTCCCTAACTATGGCTACACCTTC.

The V call is TRBV10-1, the J call TRBJ2-7; a possible D gene is TRBD1 (6 bases). Germline CDR1 and CDR2: WNHNN and SYGVQD (reference sequence). Trimming cost V 2 bases and J 3 bases, with 11 bases left between them. CDR3 length equals 14 residues. CDR3 sequence: CASSERKGHYEQYF. The DNA of the CDR3 is TGCGCCAGCAGTGAGCGGAAGGGACACTACGAGCAGTACTTC.

There are a few counts of this clone. The chain is built from TRBV4-2 and TRBJ2-3; TRBD2 is a possible D gene (7 bases). This CDR3 comprises 16 residues. In germline, CDR1 is LGHNA, CDR2 YNFKEQ. Trimming removed 6 bases at V and 9 bases at J, with 25 bases between. This chain's CDR3 is CASREGGGRFQVTQYF. The CDR3 bases are TGTGCCAGCAGGGAGGGCGGGGGCCGGTTCCAAGTCACGCAGTATTTT.

The gene calls are TRBV4-1 and TRBJ2-5; a possible D gene is TRBD2 (5 bases). V was trimmed by 2 bases and J by 4 bases, leaving 11 bases between them. CDR1 and CDR2 (germline): MGHRA, YSYEKL. The CDR3 is 14 amino acids. The CDR3: CASSQRVGRETQYF. In DNA, the CDR3 is TGCGCCAGCAGCCAAAGGGTAGGGAGAGAGACCCAGTACTTC.

This chain joins TRBV5-1 and TRBJ2-7, with 12 bases lining up with TRBD2. Looked up from germline, CDR1 is SGHRS and CDR2 is YFSETQ. This CDR3 has 15 residues. V gave up 0 bases and J gave up 7 bases; unmatched junction bases: 5. CDR3 nucleotide sequence: TGCGCCAGCAGCTTGGGTACTAGCGGGGGGTATGAGCAGTACTTC. It yields the protein CASSLGTSGGYEQYF.

This chain links TRBV7-2 with TRBJ1-1; TRBD1 matches 7 bases. Germline V lookup: CDR1 SGHTA, CDR2 FQGNSA. This CDR3 region has 15 residues. The trim removed 5 bases at V and 4 bases at J, leaving 10 bases unmatched. CDR3: CASSTSTGPGTEAFF. CDR3 in DNA: TGTGCCAGCAGCACATCGACAGGGCCGGGCACTGAAGCTTTCTTT. The full variable domain, its missing parts supplied by reference TRBV7-2 and TRBJ1-1, is GAGVSQSPSNKVTEKGKDVELRCDPISGHTALYWYRQSLGQGLEFLIYFQGNSAPDKSGLPSDRFSAERTGGSVSTLTIQRTQQEDSAVYLCASSTSTGPGTEAFFGQGTRLTVV.

The J gene is TRBJ2-1, the V gene TRBV4-3, with 11 positions matching TRBD2. CDR1 and CDR2 (germline): LGHNA, YSLEER. The CDR3 has 16 amino acids. Trimming took 0 bases from V and 7 from J; bases not matched to a gene: 5. The CDR3 sequence is CASSQDSGRAGNEQFF. In DNA, the CDR3 is TGCGCCAGCAGCCAAGATAGCGGGAGGGCTGGGAATGAGCAGTTCTTC.

CDR3 in DNA: TGTGCCAGCTCACTGGGGACTAGCGGGAATAATGAGCAGTTCTTC. Translated: CASSLGTSGNNEQFF. The rearrangement links TRBV18 to TRBJ2-1; the match to TRBD2 covers 13 bases. Germline CDR1 is KGHSH and CDR2 is LQKENI. This CDR3 has 15 amino acids. V dropped 4 bases and J dropped 7; count of bases not matched to a gene: 4.

The V call is TRBV7-2, the J call TRBJ1-5; D is unresolved. CDR3 length equals 16 residues. The germline gives CDR1 SGHTA, CDR2 FQGNSA. V lost 7 bases to trimming and J lost 1 base, with 17 bases between them. As DNA, the CDR3 is TGTGCCAGCACCTCCCGCGGAGGTCAGAGCAATCAGCCCCAGCATTTT. This codes for CASTSRGGQSNQPQHF.

This chain joins TRBV13 and TRBJ2-1, with 9 bases that match TRBD2. V dropped 4 bases and J dropped 7; count of bases not matched to a gene: 20. The CDR3 is 19 residues long. Germline V lookup: CDR1 PRHDT, CDR2 FYEKMQ (reference sequence). CDR3 nucleotides: TGTGCCAGCAGCTGGGGCGGTAGCGGGAGAAAACTGTCGGGGAATGAGCAGTTCTTC. Translation: CASSWGGSGRKLSGNEQFF.

The chain is built from TRBV4-2 and TRBJ2-1; 7 positions match TRBD2. The J segment lost 6 bases and the V segment lost 0 bases, leaving 5 bases of the junction unmatched. This CDR3 has 15 amino acids. Per the germline V gene, CDR1 is LGHNA and CDR2 is YNFKEQ. CDR3 bases: TGTGCCAGCAGCCAAGACCGGGGGAGGGGCAATGAGCAGTTCTTC. Its translation: CASSQDRGRGNEQFF.

This clone was seen once. This rearrangement joins TRBV11-3 to TRBJ2-7, with D uncertain. Germline V gene lookup returns CDR1 SGHNT and CDR2 YENEEA. The CDR3 runs 13 residues. Between the trimmed V and J ends, which lost 4 bases and 3 bases, there was a span of 10 bases. The CDR3 region is CASSYGSGYEQYF. CDR3 DNA: TGTGCCAGCAGCTACGGGTCGGGCTACGAGCAGTACTTC.

J is TRBJ1-1 and V is TRBV7-2; 8 positions match TRBD1. The germline V gene encodes CDR1 SGHTA and CDR2 FQGNSA. With V trimmed by 4 bases and J by 3 bases, 4 bases remained unmatched. This CDR3 contains 14 residues. CDR3 coding DNA: TGTGCCAGCAGCTATACAGGGGGTCACACTGAAGCTTTCTTT. This translates into CASSYTGGHTEAFF.

This clone was found once. The rearrangement links TRBV9 to TRBJ2-2, with a tentative D call TRBD2 (6 bases). Looked up from germline, CDR1 is SGDLS and CDR2 is YYNGEE. The V and J ends lost 3 bases and 5 bases respectively, with 20 bases between them. The CDR3 covers 17 residues. The CDR3 DNA sequence: TGTGCCAGCAGCGGGGGAGGCGCGATCCCCTGGACCGGGGAGCTGTTTTTT. It specifies CASSGGGAIPWTGELFF.

This sequence joins TRBV5-6 and TRBJ2-1, with TRBD1 as a possible D gene (6 bases). This CDR3 contains 16 residues. Per germline, CDR1 SGHDT and CDR2 YYEEEE. Trimming cost V 3 bases and J 5 bases, with 18 bases left between them. The chain's CDR3 is CASSSNRATHHNEQFF. The DNA of the CDR3 is TGTGCCAGCAGCTCCAACAGGGCAACTCATCACAATGAGCAGTTCTTC.

The chain employs TRBV19 and TRBJ1-5; the match to TRBD1 covers 9 bases. Germline V lookup: CDR1 LNHDA, CDR2 SQIVND (reference sequence). This CDR3 comprises 13 residues. Losses at the gene ends were 8 bases for V and 4 bases for J; bases not matched to a gene: 3. The CDR3 here is CASAGQGNQPQHF. CDR3 sequence (DNA): TGTGCCAGTGCGGGACAGGGTAATCAGCCCCAGCATTTT.

J is TRBJ1-2 and V is TRBV19; 9 positions agree with TRBD1. CDR3 length equals 16 residues. The V gene's germline CDR1 is LNHDA and CDR2 SQIVND (reference sequence). V dropped 6 bases and J dropped 6; count of bases not matched to a gene: 14. The CDR3 loop reads CASSPGTGTFYNGYTF. The CDR3, as DNA: TGTGCCAGTAGCCCCGGGACAGGGACATTCTATAATGGCTACACCTTC. The whole variable domain, filled in from reference TRBV19 and TRBJ1-2, reads DGGITQSPKYLFRKEGQNVTLSCEQNLNHDAMYWYRQDPGQGLRLIYYSQIVNDFQKGDIAEGYSVSREKKESFPLTVTSAQKNPTAFYLCASSPGTGTFYNGYTFGSGTRLTVV.

The V and J genes are TRBV6-1 and TRBJ2-7; D not resolved. The CDR3 loop spans 14 amino acids. The ends were cut back, 6 bases at V and 3 bases at J, with 15 bases in the middle. CDR1 and CDR2 (germline): MNHNS, SASEGT. The CDR3 nucleotides read TGTGCCAGCAGAGATCCCAACACGTACTACGAGCAGTACTTC. Amino acid sequence: CASRDPNTYYEQYF.

The CDR3 here is CASSLDAPIMGLPGSPLHF. CDR3 DNA sequence: TGTGCCAGCAGCTTGGACGCACCCATCATGGGGCTGCCAGGTTCACCCCTCCACTTT. The V call is TRBV5-4, the J call TRBJ1-6; TRBD1 might be the D (5 bases). CDR1 and CDR2 (germline): SGHNT, YYREEE (reference sequence). This CDR3 has 19 amino acids. The V end lost 0 bases, the J end lost 9 bases, and 25 bases lay between the germline ends.

The CDR3 loop is CASSSHRGQNRGEQYF. CDR3 DNA: TGTGCCAGCAGCTCCCACAGGGGGCAAAATAGAGGCGAGCAGTACTTC. V and J are TRBV9 and TRBJ2-5; 9 nucleotides agree with TRBD1. The DNA end is more similar to TRBJ2-7, so the J call may be wrong. Germline V gene sequence: CDR1 SGDLS, CDR2 YYNGEE. This CDR3 spans 16 amino acids.

The genes are TRBV19 and TRBJ1-1, with unresolved D. V was clipped by 6 bases and J by 7 bases, with 15 bases between them. The germline V gene encodes CDR1 LNHDA and CDR2 SQIVND (reference sequence). This CDR3 has 13 amino acids. The CDR3 nucleotides are TGTGCCAGTAGCCTGGAGGTTAGGGATGAAGCTTTCTTT. Protein sequence: CASSLEVRDEAFF. The full variable domain, in which reference TRBV19 and TRBJ1-1 provide the parts outside the CDR3, is DGGITQSPKYLFRKEGQNVTLSCEQNLNHDAMYWYRQDPGQGLRLIYYSQIVNDFQKGDIAEGYSVSREKKESFPLTVTSAQKNPTAFYLCASSLEVRDEAFFGQGTRLTVV.

V usage is TRBV9 and J usage is TRBJ1-2, with TRBD1 identical over 8 bases. With V trimmed by 4 bases and J by 2 bases, 7 bases remained unmatched. Germline lookup yields CDR1 SGDLS and CDR2 YYNGEE. The CDR3 is 15 amino acids. The DNA of the CDR3 is TGTGCCAGCAGCTCGGACAGGGATATCAACTATGGCTACACCTTC. The encoded protein is CASSSDRDINYGYTF.

The chain has TRBV11-2 and TRBJ2-7; D call uncertain. The CDR3 totals 14 residues. Germline V lookup: CDR1 SGHAT, CDR2 FQNNGV. V dropped 1 base and J dropped 0 bases, with 7 bases sitting between them. The CDR3 region is CASSLGTSSYEQYF. CDR3 DNA sequence: TGTGCCAGCAGCTTAGGCACAAGCTCCTACGAGCAGTACTTC.

This clone was detected only a few times. The chain carries TRBV4-3 and TRBJ1-4; tentatively, D is TRBD1 (6 bases). V lost 4 bases, J lost 0 bases, and 12 bases lay in between. Germline CDR1 and CDR2: LGHNA and YSLEER. The CDR3 covers 16 residues. In DNA, the CDR3 is TGCGCCAGCAGCCGAGTAGGGGGGGCAACTAATGAAAAACTGTTTTTT. It encodes CASSRVGGATNEKLFF.

This chain joins TRBV28 and TRBJ2-6, with a possible D match to TRBD1 (5 bases). Germline V gene data show CDR1 as MDHEN and CDR2 as SYDVKM. V was shortened by 0 bases and J by 0 bases, with 15 bases between the two germline ends. The CDR3 spans 19 residues. CDR3: CASSLWGRATFSGANVLTF. CDR3 DNA sequence: TGTGCCAGCAGTTTATGGGGCAGGGCCACATTCTCTGGGGCCAACGTCCTGACTTTC.

Points on this clone: A junction boundary mismatches the germline segment, possibly from a read error. This rearrangement joins TRBV5-1 to TRBJ2-7, with 9 positions matching TRBD1. This CDR3 has 15 residues. Germline V gene sequence: CDR1 SGHRS, CDR2 YFSETQ. The CDR3 DNA reads TGCGCCAGCAGATTGGGACAGGGTCCTGGGTACGAGCAGTACTTC. This sequence encodes CASRLGQGPGYEQYF.